This T cell receptor (beta chain) was found in a study of T cell responses to AZD1222 COVID-19 vaccine. Overall study findings and caveats: Females made up more of the donors, who were largely white British, and clonal diversity may have come out too low.

Concerning this clone: The antigen is undetermined.

CDR3 length: 15 amino acids. The germline CDR1 and CDR2 sequences are LNHNV and YYDKDF (reference sequence). Trimming shortened V by 0 bases and J by 2 bases, and 9 bases separated the two germline ends. Profiling relied on immunoSEQ multiplex PCR, and the TCRdb table lists in-frame clones only, not all of them. The sample includes about 140,000 clones, 80% to 95% of them seen just once. The genes are TRBV15 and TRBJ2-3; D remains ambiguous. Sequenced here: peripheral blood, sampled on day 0 of AZD1222 vaccination. This clonotype originated in an adult in good health. The CDR3 is CATSRDGQITDTQYF. CDR3 sequence (DNA): TGTGCCACCAGCAGAGATGGGCAGATCACAGATACGCAGTATTTT.